Included here is one T cell receptor (beta chain) sequence, with context. Antigen unknown. The source of the sample is a study of cytomegalovirus exposure and HLA in healthy donors. Overall study findings and caveats: The likely origin of a cluster of highly shared sequence variants was a sequencing artifact.

This CDR3 has 15 residues. Germline-derived CDR1 and CDR2 are KGHSH and LQKENI. V lost 3 bases and J lost 5, with 14 bases in between. The PCR was carried out with 60 Vbeta primers and 13 Jbeta primers. The table came from immunoSEQ multiplex PCR; TCRdb's copy has only in-frame clones and leaves some out. Of approximately 180,000 clones listed, over 65% are singletons. This chain links TRBV18 with TRBJ2-1; a weak D match, TRBD1 (7 bases). Sample: PBMCs. The source is a woman in her twenties or thirties in good health and CMV-seronegative. The CDR3 region is CASSPRDRVDNEQFF. The DNA for the CDR3 is TGTGCCAGCTCACCGCGGGACAGAGTAGACAATGAGCAGTTCTTC.